Each of the 21 T cell receptor beta chains below was sequenced from the same sample in a study of shared clonotypes between healthy human individuals. The table came from immunoSEQ multiplex PCR; TCRdb's copy has only in-frame clones and leaves some out. Among roughly 2.5 million clones listed, more than 80% were seen once. Sequencing used naive CD4+ T cells sorted from blood. Subset described: CD45RA+ positively selected. The receptors come from a man younger than 30 in good health.

The chain employs TRBV5-1 and TRBJ2-7; D perhaps matches TRBD2 (6 bases). From germline, CDR1 is SGHRS and CDR2 YFSETQ. Between the trimmed V and J ends, which lost 4 bases and 2 bases, there was a span of 16 bases. CDR3 size: 15 residues. The CDR3 region has the DNA TGCGCCAGCAGCCCACCGGGAGCGGGCGCCTACGAGCAGTACTTC. This gives the protein CASSPPGAGAYEQYF.

V gene TRBV4-1 combines with J gene TRBJ1-2; D possibly corresponds to TRBD1 (5 bases). Per the germline V gene, CDR1 is MGHRA and CDR2 is YSYEKL. The V gene lost 5 bases and the J gene lost 3 bases, with 19 bases spanning the gap. The CDR3 covers 16 residues. The CDR3 DNA reads TGCGCCAGCAGCTCCCCCGGGGGTAAGGGGTACTATGGCTACACCTTC. As protein: CASSSPGGKGYYGYTF.

J is TRBJ2-1 and V is TRBV5-1; perhaps TRBD2 as D (6 bases). The ends were cut back, 2 bases at V and 3 bases at J, with 12 bases in the middle. CDR3 length: 15 residues. The germline CDR1 and CDR2 sequences are SGHRS and YFSETQ. In DNA, the CDR3 is TGCGCCAGCAGCTTATTAGCGGAGGGCTACAATGAGCAGTTCTTC. Translation gives CASSLLAEGYNEQFF.

The rearrangement links TRBV6-6 to TRBJ2-3; D remains ambiguous. Germline CDR1 MNHNY, CDR2 SVGAGI (reference sequence). V shed 4 bases and J shed 4 bases, with 6 bases lying between them. CDR3 length: 12 amino acids. In nucleotides, the CDR3 is TGTGCCAGCAGTTCCGTAGCAGATACGCAGTATTTT. This gives the protein CASSSVADTQYF.

This rearrangement joins TRBV19 to TRBJ2-7; D perhaps matches TRBD1 (6 bases). V lost 3 bases to trimming and J lost 3 bases, with 12 bases between them. The germline V gene has CDR1 LNHDA and CDR2 SQIVND (reference sequence). This CDR3 is 14 amino acids long. The DNA for the CDR3 is TGTGCCAGTAGTATGGGGGCCGGTGGCTACGAGCAGTACTTC. Its translation: CASSMGAGGYEQYF.

The chain couples TRBV5-6 to TRBJ2-7, with a tentative D call TRBD1 (6 bases). Per the germline V gene, CDR1 is SGHDT and CDR2 is YYEEEE. Trimming cost V 3 bases and J 10 bases, with 17 bases left between them. The CDR3 loop spans 13 amino acids. The CDR3 DNA follows: TGTGCCAGCAGCTCCGGGACAACTACGCCTCAGTACTTC. Its protein product is CASSSGTTTPQYF. The variable domain in full, completed from reference TRBV5-6 and TRBJ2-7, reads DAGVTQSPTHLIKTRGQQVTLRCSPKSGHDTVSWYQQALGQGPQFIFQYYEEEERQRGNFPDRFSGHQFPNYSSELNVNALLLGDSALYLCASSSGTTTPQYFGPGTRLTVT.

This clone was observed once. V and J are TRBV7-9 and TRBJ2-1; 9 positions agree with TRBD1. This CDR3 has 16 amino acids. Germline lookup yields CDR1 SEHNR and CDR2 FQNEAQ (reference sequence). V shed 1 base, J shed 8 bases, and the junction held 9 bases outside the gene matches. In DNA form, the CDR3 reads TGTGCCAGCAGCTTAGGGGGACAGGGCTCCTCCGATGAGCAGTTCTTC. It specifies CASSLGGQGSSDEQFF.

The rearrangement links TRBV5-1 to TRBJ2-3; 14 nucleotides agree with TRBD2. This CDR3 region has 17 residues. V lost 3 bases, J lost 6 bases, and 9 bases stayed unmatched. In germline, CDR1 is SGHRS, CDR2 YFSETQ. The chain's CDR3 is CASSSRLAGGPFDTQYF. Here the CDR3 DNA reads TGCGCCAGCAGCTCCCGACTAGCGGGAGGGCCATTTGATACGCAGTATTTT.

This sequence joins TRBV5-1 and TRBJ2-5, with D perhaps matching TRBD1 (6 bases). The J call may not be correct, given that the DNA end is closer to TRBJ2-7. CDR3 length equals 13 residues. Germline assignment: CDR1 SGHRS and CDR2 YFSETQ. CDR3: CASSPSTGYEQYF. CDR3 DNA sequence: TGCGCCAGCAGCCCTTCGACAGGCTACGAGCAGTACTTC.

The V and J genes are TRBV9 and TRBJ1-5; 8 nucleotides align to TRBD1. The CDR3 has 13 amino acids. V was pared by 3 bases and J by 7 bases, with 3 bases of the junction left unmatched. The V gene's germline CDR1 is SGDLS and CDR2 YYNGEE. CDR3 nucleotides: TGTGCCAGCAGCGGAACAGGGGGACAGCCCCAGCATTTT. It encodes CASSGTGGQPQHF. Drawing the rest from reference TRBV9 and TRBJ1-5, the complete variable domain is DSGVTQTPKHLITATGQRVTLRCSPRSGDLSVYWYQQSLDQGLQFLIQYYNGEERAKGNILERFSAQQFPDLHSELNLSSLELGDSALYFCASSGTGGQPQHFGDGTRLSIL.

The V and J genes are TRBV5-1 and TRBJ2-7, with TRBD1 matching over 7 bases. Unmatched junction bases numbered 6, after V lost 3 bases and J lost 0 bases. This CDR3 is built from 15 residues. CDR1 is SGHRS, CDR2 YFSETQ, per germline. The CDR3 DNA follows: TGCGCCAGCAGCTGGGGACAGATCCTCTCCTACGAGCAGTACTTC. Translating it yields CASSWGQILSYEQYF.

J is TRBJ2-1 and V is TRBV27, with D tentatively TRBD2 (6 bases). Germline CDR1 reads MNHEY; CDR2 reads SMNVEV (reference sequence). There are 14 residues in the CDR3. The germline V and J ends were trimmed by 5 bases and 7 bases, with 15 bases remaining between them. CDR3 residues: CASSPGLYGNEQFF. The CDR3, as DNA: TGTGCCAGCAGTCCGGGACTTTATGGGAATGAGCAGTTCTTC.

V is TRBV19 and J is TRBJ1-1; TRBD1 matches 7 bases. The junction had 9 bases not matched to a gene; V was cut back by 8 bases and J by 6 bases. The CDR3 loop spans 13 amino acids. Germline V gene sequence: CDR1 LNHDA, CDR2 SQIVND (reference sequence). This CDR3 reads CASLSPTGSEAFF. CDR3 DNA sequence: TGTGCCAGTCTCTCACCGACAGGGTCTGAAGCTTTCTTT. The full variable domain, with the rest looked up from reference TRBV19 and TRBJ1-1, is DGGITQSPKYLFRKEGQNVTLSCEQNLNHDAMYWYRQDPGQGLRLIYYSQIVNDFQKGDIAEGYSVSREKKESFPLTVTSAQKNPTAFYLCASLSPTGSEAFFGQGTRLTVV.

In regard to this clone: Other DNA sequences of this sample code for an identical CDR3. The J gene is TRBJ2-7, the V gene TRBV11-3; 7 bases match TRBD1. The J segment lost 0 bases and the V segment lost 6 bases, leaving 5 bases of the junction unmatched. CDR3 length: 14 amino acids. Germline values: CDR1 SGHNT, CDR2 YENEEA. The DNA of the CDR3 is TGTGCCAGCAGTCGAGGGGGCAGCTCCTACGAGCAGTACTTC. Protein product: CASSRGGSSYEQYF.

V usage is TRBV9 and J usage is TRBJ2-6; D remains unclear. Trimming left V 3 bases short and J 3 bases short, with 10 bases between. The CDR3 totals 15 residues. Per germline, CDR1 SGDLS and CDR2 YYNGEE. CDR3 bases: TGTGCCAGCAGCGGGGTCCACGTTGGGGCCAACGTCCTGACTTTC. Its translation is CASSGVHVGANVLTF.

This sequence joins TRBV10-3 and TRBJ2-1; no reliable D call. This CDR3 spans 11 amino acids. Per germline, CDR1 ENHRY and CDR2 SYGVKD. Trimming removed 4 bases at V and 3 bases at J, with 1 base between. The CDR3 is CAISVYNEQFF. The CDR3 region has the DNA TGTGCCATCAGTGTCTACAATGAGCAGTTCTTC.

The rearrangement links TRBV6-6 to TRBJ1-5, with 7 nucleotides matching TRBD1. V lost 5 bases, J lost 4 bases, and 5 bases stayed unmatched. This CDR3 has 14 residues. CDR1 MNHNY and CDR2 SVGAGI come from the germline V gene (reference sequence). The CDR3 bases are TGTGCCAGCAGTAGGACAGGAAGGAATCAGCCCCAGCATTTT. This translates into CASSRTGRNQPQHF.

The gene calls are TRBV19 and TRBJ1-2; no clear D gene. CDR3 length: 12 amino acids. Germline CDR1 and CDR2: LNHDA and SQIVND (reference sequence). V was clipped by 3 bases and J by 4 bases, with 6 bases between them. CDR3 loop: CASSMPVYGYTF. CDR3 bases: TGTGCCAGTAGTATGCCAGTCTATGGCTACACCTTC.

V gene TRBV4-1 combines with J gene TRBJ2-5; 9 nucleotides agree with TRBD2. In germline, CDR1 is MGHRA, CDR2 YSYEKL. V shed 1 base and J 2 bases; nucleotides not matched to a gene: 8. The CDR3 contains 17 residues. The CDR3 nucleotides read TGCGCCAGCAGCCAAGGAGCACTAGCGGGTTTGCAAGAGACCCAGTACTTC. It is translated as CASSQGALAGLQETQYF.

The chain has TRBV28 and TRBJ2-7, with D possibly being TRBD1 (5 bases). Trimming stripped 6 bases from V and 2 bases from J, with 11 bases between. Germline V gene lookup returns CDR1 MDHEN and CDR2 SYDVKM. The CDR3 has 13 amino acids. The CDR3 DNA reads as TGTGCCAGCAGGGACACCAATCCCTACGAGCAGTACTTC. Amino acids: CASRDTNPYEQYF.

This chain joins TRBV27 and TRBJ1-2, with D uncertain. The CDR3 runs to 14 residues. CDR1 is MNHEY and CDR2 is SMNVEV in the germline V gene (reference sequence). V was cut by 5 bases and J by 1 base, with 11 bases left in between. CDR3: CASSQGPNNYGYTF. CDR3 DNA sequence: TGTGCCAGCAGTCAAGGACCTAATAACTATGGCTACACCTTC.